A selection of T cell receptor beta chains follows, all from one sample in a study of CD8 T cells in Susac syndrome. Each CDR3 protein gets one entry after TCRdb re-called the immunoSEQ multiplex PCR reads with MiXCR. The sample consists of about 120,000 distinct CDR3 sequences, approximately 94% of them appearing once. Sequencing input: CD4+ T cells from PBMCs. Receptors originate from a human donor in good health. Each CDR3 is given with its conserved first and last residue. The D gene is left open where the match is weak. Clone size is not always given. Where it is, it says once, few, many or a class for expanded clones.

D,size,J,V,CDR3,DNA
TRBD2,.,TRBJ2-1,TRBV2,CASSPRTSGSNEQFF,TGTGCCAGCAGCCCCCGGACTAGCGGGAGTAATGAGCAGTTCTTC
.,.,TRBJ2-2,TRBV7-2,CASSRDFNTGELFF,TGTGCCAGCAGCCGGGACTTTAACACCGGGGAGCTGTTTTTT
TRBD2,once,TRBJ2-1,TRBV11-2,CASSEGLAEIYNEQFF,TGTGCCAGCAGCGAGGGACTAGCGGAAATATACAATGAGCAGTTCTTC
TRBD1,.,TRBJ2-2,TRBV25-1,CASSARPGSGGLGGELFF,TGTGCCAGCAGTGCCCGTCCGGGCTCAGGGGGCTTGGGTGGGGAGCTGTTTTTT
.,.,TRBJ1-1,TRBV29-1,CSVVKKHLRGTEAFF,TGCAGCGTTGTGAAGAAGCACCTACGGGGCACTGAAGCTTTCTTT
TRBD2,.,TRBJ2-1,TRBV6-2/TRBV6-3,CASSSRGEPNEQFF,TGTGCCAGCAGTTCCCGGGGGGAACCCAATGAGCAGTTCTTC
.,.,TRBJ2-7,TRBV29-1,CSVLSMRDYEQYF,TGCAGCGTTCTCTCGATGAGGGACTACGAGCAGTACTTC
.,.,TRBJ2-6,TRBV5-1,CASSLAQLSSGANVLTF,TGCGCCAGCAGCTTGGCACAGTTAAGCTCTGGGGCCAACGTCCTGACTTTC
.,.,TRBJ1-3,TRBV12-3/TRBV12-4,CASSFGFSGNTIYF,TGTGCCAGCAGTTTCGGGTTCTCTGGAAACACCATATATTTT
.,.,TRBJ2-7,TRBV7-2,CASSTPGGPSREQYF,TGTGCCAGCAGCACGCCAGGGGGGCCCTCTCGGGAGCAGTACTTC
.,.,TRBJ2-1,TRBV29-1,CSVPDGSGLDVGEQFF,TGCAGCGTTCCCGACGGCTCGGGACTCGATGTAGGTGAGCAGTTCTTC
TRBD1,.,TRBJ1-4,TRBV12-3/TRBV12-4,CASSRDSYGMNNEKLFF,TGTGCCAGCAGTCGGGACAGCTATGGGATGAATAATGAAAAACTGTTTTTT
TRBD2,.,TRBJ2-1,TRBV20-1,CSARDRSGRGYEQFF,TGCAGTGCTAGAGATCGGAGCGGGAGGGGGTATGAGCAGTTCTTC
TRBD1,once,TRBJ2-7,TRBV5-1,CASSGGTGPYEQYF,TGCGCCAGCAGTGGGGGGACAGGGCCGTACGAGCAGTACTTC
TRBD2,.,TRBJ2-7,TRBV2,CASMALAGGRGEQYF,TGTGCCAGCATGGCGTTAGCGGGAGGTCGCGGCGAGCAGTACTTC
TRBD2,.,TRBJ2-5,TRBV2,CASTERGLAETQYF,TGTGCCAGCACCGAAAGGGGACTAGCGGAGACCCAGTACTTC
TRBD2,.,TRBJ2-1,TRBV5-1,CASSLDVTSAGGPGEQFF,TGCGCCAGCAGCTTGGATGTTACCTCAGCGGGGGGCCCTGGGGAGCAGTTCTTC
.,.,TRBJ2-7,TRBV20-1,CSASPRPGAYGYF,TGCAGTGCTAGTCCGAGGCCAGGGGCGTATGGGTACTTC
.,.,TRBJ1-1,TRBV9,CASSGGGMNTEAFF,TGTGCCAGCAGTGGGGGGGGAATGAACACTGAAGCTTTCTTT
.,.,TRBJ1-2,TRBV6-5,CASRPGIDYGYTF,TGTGCCAGCAGGCCAGGGATAGACTATGGCTACACCTTC
.,.,TRBJ2-5,TRBV7-9,CASSSETGSQETQYF,TGTGCCAGCAGCTCAGAGACAGGATCTCAAGAGACCCAGTACTTC
.,.,TRBJ1-2,TRBV28,CASSKGGWEGWYGYTF,TGTGCCAGCAGCAAAGGGGGGTGGGAGGGTTGGTATGGCTACACCTTC
.,.,TRBJ1-1,TRBV2,CASKKGTAVVEAFF,TGTGCCAGCAAGAAGGGCACGGCGGTAGTAGAAGCTTTCTTT
.,.,TRBJ1-2,TRBV12-3/TRBV12-4,CAIRRGEGGYTF,TGTGCCATCCGACGTGGGGAGGGCGGCTACACCTTC
TRBD2,.,TRBJ2-7,TRBV7-9,CASSFGAGGPGEQYF,TGTGCCAGCAGCTTCGGCGCGGGAGGGCCAGGCGAGCAGTACTTC
.,.,TRBJ2-7,TRBV30,CAWSSQYEQYF,TGTGCCTGGAGTTCCCAATACGAGCAGTACTTC
.,.,TRBJ2-3,TRBV7-8,CASSLQPVAVTDTQYF,TGTGCCAGCAGCTTACAGCCAGTAGCGGTGACAGATACGCAGTATTTT
.,.,TRBJ2-7,TRBV29-1,CSVVFSDLPSPPYEQYF,TGCAGCGTTGTTTTCAGTGATTTGCCATCGCCTCCCTACGAGCAGTACTTC
.,.,TRBJ2-5,TRBV7-9,CASSPLADRTQYF,TGTGCCAGCAGCCCTCTGGCGGACAGGACCCAGTACTTC
.,.,TRBJ2-3,TRBV29-1,CSVLRPTTDTQYF,TGCAGCGTTCTACGACCGACCACAGATACGCAGTATTTT
.,.,TRBJ1-4,TRBV5-4,CASSLSGRGANEKLFF,TGTGCCAGCAGCTTGAGTGGAAGGGGAGCTAATGAAAAACTGTTTTTT
.,.,TRBJ2-3,TRBV15,CATSTGPKDTQYF,TGTGCCACCAGCACGGGTCCGAAAGATACGCAGTATTTT
.,.,TRBJ2-7,TRBV30,CAWMASGYEQYF,TGTGCCTGGATGGCAAGTGGCTACGAGCAGTACTTC